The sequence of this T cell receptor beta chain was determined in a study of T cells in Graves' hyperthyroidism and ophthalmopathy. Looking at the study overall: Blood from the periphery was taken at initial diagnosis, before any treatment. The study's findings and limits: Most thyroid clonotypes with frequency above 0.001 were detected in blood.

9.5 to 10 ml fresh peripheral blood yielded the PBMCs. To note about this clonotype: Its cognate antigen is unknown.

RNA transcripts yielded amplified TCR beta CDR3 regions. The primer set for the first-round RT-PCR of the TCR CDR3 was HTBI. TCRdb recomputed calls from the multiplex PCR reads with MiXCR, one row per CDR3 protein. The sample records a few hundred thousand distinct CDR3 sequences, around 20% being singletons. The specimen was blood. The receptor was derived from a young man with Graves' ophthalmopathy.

The CDR3, as DNA: TGCAGTGCTAGAGATCAGAACATGCCTGGGGCCAACGTCCTGACTTTC. It encodes CSARDQNMPGANVLTF. The chain links TRBV20-1 to TRBJ2-6; D remains unclear. CDR3 length equals 16 residues. V lost 0 bases and J lost 2, with 11 bases in between. Per the germline V gene, CDR1 is DFQATT and CDR2 is SNEGSKA (reference sequence).